This TCR beta chain derives from a study of blood T cell repertoires in COVID-19. Germline loops: CDR1 MNHEY, CDR2 SMNVEV (reference sequence). The CDR3 is 15 amino acids. The V end was cut by 7 bases, the J end by 0 bases, with 15 bases between. Libraries were prepared by immunoSEQ multiplex PCR; TCRdb keeps only in-frame clonotypes and omits some of them. Of a few hundred thousand clones listed, approximately 87% are singletons. The source is a man between 60 and 75 years old with acute or convalescent COVID-19. V and J are TRBV27 and TRBJ1-1, with D unclear. The source material was peripheral blood. The CDR3 DNA is TGTGCCAGCACAGAGTCGGCAGGCATGAACACTGAAGCTTTCTTT. The encoded protein is CASTESAGMNTEAFF.